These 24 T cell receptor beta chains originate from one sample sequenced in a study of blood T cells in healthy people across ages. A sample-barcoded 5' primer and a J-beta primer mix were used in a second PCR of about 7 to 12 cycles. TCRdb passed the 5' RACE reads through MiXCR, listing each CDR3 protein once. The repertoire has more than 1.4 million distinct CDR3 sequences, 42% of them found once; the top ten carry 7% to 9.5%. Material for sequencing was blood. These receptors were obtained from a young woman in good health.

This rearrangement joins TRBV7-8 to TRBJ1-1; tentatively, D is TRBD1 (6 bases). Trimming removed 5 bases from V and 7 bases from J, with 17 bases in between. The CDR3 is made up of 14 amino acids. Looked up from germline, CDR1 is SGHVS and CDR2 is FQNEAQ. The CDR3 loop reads CASSGVQGRGEAFF. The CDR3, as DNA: TGTGCCAGCAGCGGAGTACAGGGAAGGGGTGAAGCTTTCTTT. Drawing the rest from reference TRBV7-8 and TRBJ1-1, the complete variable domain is GAGVSQSPRYKVAKRGQDVALRCDPISGHVSLFWYQQALGQGPEFLTYFQNEAQLDKSGLPSDRFFAERPEGSVSTLKIQRTQQEDSAVYLCASSGVQGRGEAFFGQGTRLTVV.

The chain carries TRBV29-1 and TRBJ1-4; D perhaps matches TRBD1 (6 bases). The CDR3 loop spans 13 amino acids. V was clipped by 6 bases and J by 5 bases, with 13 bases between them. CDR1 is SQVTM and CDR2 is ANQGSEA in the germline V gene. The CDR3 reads CSVTGQRNEKLFF. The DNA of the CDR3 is TGCAGCGTCACTGGACAGCGGAATGAAAAACTGTTTTTT.

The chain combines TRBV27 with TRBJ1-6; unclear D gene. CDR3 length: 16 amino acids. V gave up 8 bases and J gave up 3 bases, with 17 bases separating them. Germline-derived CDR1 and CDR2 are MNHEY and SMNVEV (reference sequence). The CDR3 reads CASGPLMDGYNSPLHF. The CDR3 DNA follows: TGTGCCAGCGGGCCTCTAATGGACGGCTATAATTCACCCCTCCACTTT.

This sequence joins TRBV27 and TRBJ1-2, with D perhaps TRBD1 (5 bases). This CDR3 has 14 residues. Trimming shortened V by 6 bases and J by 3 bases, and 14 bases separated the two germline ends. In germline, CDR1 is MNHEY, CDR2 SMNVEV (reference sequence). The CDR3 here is CASRPWGGDYGYTF. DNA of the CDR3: TGTGCCAGCAGGCCTTGGGGGGGTGACTATGGCTACACCTTC.

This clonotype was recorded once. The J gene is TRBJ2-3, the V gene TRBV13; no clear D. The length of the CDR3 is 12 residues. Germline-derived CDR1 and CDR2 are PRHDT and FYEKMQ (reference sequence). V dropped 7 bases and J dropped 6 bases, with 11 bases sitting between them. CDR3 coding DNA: TGTGCCAGCACGAACAACGGGGATACGCAGTATTTT. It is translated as CASTNNGDTQYF.

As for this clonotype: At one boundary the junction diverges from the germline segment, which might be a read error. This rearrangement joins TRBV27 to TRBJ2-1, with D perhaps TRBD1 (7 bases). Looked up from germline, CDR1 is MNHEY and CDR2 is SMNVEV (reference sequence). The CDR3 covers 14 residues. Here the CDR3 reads CASSRTGLTYEKYF. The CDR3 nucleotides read TGTGCCAGCAGTCGGACAGGACTAACCTACGAGAAGTACTTC.

The CDR3 DNA sequence: TGTGCCAGCAGTGCTGGGACAGGTTGCGGTGAAAAACTGTTTTTT. It is translated as CASSAGTGCGEKLFF. The chain carries TRBV2 and TRBJ1-4; 8 positions agree with TRBD1. This CDR3 is built from 15 residues. J gave up 7 bases and V 4 bases, and 8 bases lay outside the gene matches. Germline V gene data show CDR1 as SNHLY and CDR2 as FYNNEI.

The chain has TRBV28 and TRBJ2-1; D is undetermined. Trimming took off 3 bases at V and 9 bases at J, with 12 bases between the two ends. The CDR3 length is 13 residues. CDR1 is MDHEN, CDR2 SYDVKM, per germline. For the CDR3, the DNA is TGTGCCAGCAGTTTCCCCGACGGCCTTGAGCAGTTCTTC. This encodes CASSFPDGLEQFF.

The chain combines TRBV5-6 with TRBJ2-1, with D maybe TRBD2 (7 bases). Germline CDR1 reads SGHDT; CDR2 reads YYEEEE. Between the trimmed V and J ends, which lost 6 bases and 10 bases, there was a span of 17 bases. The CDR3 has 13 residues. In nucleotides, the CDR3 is TGTGCCAGCATCCTTTCAGGGGACTACGAGCAGTTCTTC. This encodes CASILSGDYEQFF.

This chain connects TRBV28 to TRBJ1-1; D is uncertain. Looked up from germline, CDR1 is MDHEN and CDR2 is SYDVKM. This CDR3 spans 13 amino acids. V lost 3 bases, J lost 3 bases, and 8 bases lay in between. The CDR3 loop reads CASSLFRYTEAFF. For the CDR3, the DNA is TGTGCCAGCAGTTTGTTTAGGTACACTGAAGCTTTCTTT.

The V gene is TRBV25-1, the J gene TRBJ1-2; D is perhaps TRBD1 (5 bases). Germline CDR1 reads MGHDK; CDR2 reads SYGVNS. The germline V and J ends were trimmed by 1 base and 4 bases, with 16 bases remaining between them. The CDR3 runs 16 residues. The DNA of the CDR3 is TGTGCCAGCAGTGAATTTGCAGGGACGGAAATCTATGGCTACACCTTC. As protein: CASSEFAGTEIYGYTF.

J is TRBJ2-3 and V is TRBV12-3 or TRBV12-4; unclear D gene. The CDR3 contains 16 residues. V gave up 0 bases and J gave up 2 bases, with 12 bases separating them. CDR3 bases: TGTGCCAGCAGTTTAGCGCATACCTTTTCCACAGATACGCAGTATTTT. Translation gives CASSLAHTFSTDTQYF.

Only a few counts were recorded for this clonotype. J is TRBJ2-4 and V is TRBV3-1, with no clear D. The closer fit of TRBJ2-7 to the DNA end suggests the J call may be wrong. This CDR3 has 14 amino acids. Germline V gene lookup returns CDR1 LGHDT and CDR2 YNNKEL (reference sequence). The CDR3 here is CASSSRVGNYEQYF. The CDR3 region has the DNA TGTGCCAGCAGCTCTCGAGTGGGAAACTACGAGCAGTACTTC.

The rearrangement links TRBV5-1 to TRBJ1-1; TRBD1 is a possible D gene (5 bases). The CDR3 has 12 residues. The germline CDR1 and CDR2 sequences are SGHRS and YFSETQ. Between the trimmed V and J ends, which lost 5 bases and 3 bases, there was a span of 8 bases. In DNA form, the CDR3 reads TGCGCCAGCAGAGGGGAATACACTGAAGCTTTCTTT. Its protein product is CASRGEYTEAFF.

The CDR3 sequence: CASIASGWGGDEQFF. CDR3 DNA sequence: TGTGCCAGCATTGCTAGCGGGTGGGGTGGGGATGAGCAGTTCTTC. V and J are TRBV28 and TRBJ2-1; the match to TRBD2 covers 8 bases. The CDR3 is made up of 15 amino acids. The V segment lost 7 bases and the J segment 8 bases; nucleotides outside the gene matches: 13. In germline, CDR1 is MDHEN, CDR2 SYDVKM. The variable domain in full, completed from reference TRBV28 and TRBJ2-1, reads DVKVTQSSRYLVKRTGEKVFLECVQDMDHENMFWYRQDPGLGLRLIYFSYDVKMKEKGDIPEGYSVSREKKERFSLILESASTNQTSMYLCASIASGWGGDEQFFGPGTRLTVL.

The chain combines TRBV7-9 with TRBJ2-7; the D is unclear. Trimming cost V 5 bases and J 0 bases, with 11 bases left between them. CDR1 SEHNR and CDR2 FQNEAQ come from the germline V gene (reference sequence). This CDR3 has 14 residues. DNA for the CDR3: TGTGCCAGCAGCCGTAAAGATAACTCCTACGAGCAGTACTTC. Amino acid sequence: CASSRKDNSYEQYF. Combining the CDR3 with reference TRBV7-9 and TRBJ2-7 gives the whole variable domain DTGVSQNPRHKITKRGQNVTFRCDPISEHNRLYWYRQTLGQGPEFLTYFQNEAQLEKSRLLSDRFSAERPKGSFSTLEIQRTEQGDSAMYLCASSRKDNSYEQYFGPGTRLTVT.

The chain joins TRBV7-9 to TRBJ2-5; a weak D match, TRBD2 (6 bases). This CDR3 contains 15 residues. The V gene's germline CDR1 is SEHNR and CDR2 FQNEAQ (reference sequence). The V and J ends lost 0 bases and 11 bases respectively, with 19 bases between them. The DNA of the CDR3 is TGTGCCAGCAGCTTAGCCGGGACTTTTCACAATGAGCAGTACTTC. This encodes CASSLAGTFHNEQYF.

The CDR3, as DNA: TGCGCCAGCAGCTTGGCTTTCTCCGGGACAGCGAACACCGGGGAGCTGTTTTTT. Its protein product is CASSLAFSGTANTGELFF. The rearrangement links TRBV5-1 to TRBJ2-2, with TRBD1 identical over 7 bases. Germline CDR1 and CDR2: SGHRS and YFSETQ. The trim removed 0 bases at V and 0 bases at J, leaving 8 bases unmatched. The CDR3 sequence is 18 residues long.

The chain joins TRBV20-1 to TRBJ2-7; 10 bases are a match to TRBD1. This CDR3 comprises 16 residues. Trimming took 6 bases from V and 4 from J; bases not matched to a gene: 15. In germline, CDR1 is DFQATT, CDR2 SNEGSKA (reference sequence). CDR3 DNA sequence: TGCAGTGCCTTCGGGTTGGGGGACAGGGGAACATACGAGCAGTACTTC. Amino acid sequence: CSAFGLGDRGTYEQYF.

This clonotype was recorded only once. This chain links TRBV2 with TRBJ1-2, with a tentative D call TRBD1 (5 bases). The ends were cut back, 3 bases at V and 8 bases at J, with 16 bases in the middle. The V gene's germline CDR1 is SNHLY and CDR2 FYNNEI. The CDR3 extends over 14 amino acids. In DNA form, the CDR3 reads TGTGCCAGCAGTGAGGAGGGGCTAAGCCTCGGCTACACCTTC. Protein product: CASSEEGLSLGYTF.

CDR3 DNA sequence: TGTGCCAGCAGCTGGTTTGCGGGAGAGACAAATGAGCAGTTCTTC. Amino acids: CASSWFAGETNEQFF. V and J are TRBV7-6 and TRBJ2-1, with 7 bases aligning to TRBD2. CDR1 and CDR2 from the germline V gene are SGHVS and FNYEAQ. The CDR3 spans 15 residues. V shed 4 bases and J 7 bases; nucleotides not matched to a gene: 10.

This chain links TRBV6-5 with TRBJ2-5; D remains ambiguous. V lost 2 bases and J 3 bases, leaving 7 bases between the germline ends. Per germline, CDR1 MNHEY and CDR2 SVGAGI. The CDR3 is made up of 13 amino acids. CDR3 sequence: CASSYEAEETQYF. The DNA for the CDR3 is TGTGCCAGCAGTTACGAGGCAGAAGAGACCCAGTACTTC.

CDR3 bases: TGTGCCAGCAGTCCTACACCGGGCTATAGCAATCAGCCCCAGCATTTT. Its translation: CASSPTPGYSNQPQHF. The J gene is TRBJ1-5, the V gene TRBV27; no clear D. The CDR3 is 16 amino acids. The germline V gene encodes CDR1 MNHEY and CDR2 SMNVEV (reference sequence). The V gene lost 5 bases and the J gene lost 0 bases, with 14 bases spanning the gap.

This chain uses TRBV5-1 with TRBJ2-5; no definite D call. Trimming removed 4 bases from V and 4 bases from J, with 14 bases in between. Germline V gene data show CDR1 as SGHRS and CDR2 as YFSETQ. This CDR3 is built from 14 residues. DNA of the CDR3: TGCGCCAGCAGCCGGACCAGTGATGGAGAGACCCAGTACTTC. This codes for CASSRTSDGETQYF.